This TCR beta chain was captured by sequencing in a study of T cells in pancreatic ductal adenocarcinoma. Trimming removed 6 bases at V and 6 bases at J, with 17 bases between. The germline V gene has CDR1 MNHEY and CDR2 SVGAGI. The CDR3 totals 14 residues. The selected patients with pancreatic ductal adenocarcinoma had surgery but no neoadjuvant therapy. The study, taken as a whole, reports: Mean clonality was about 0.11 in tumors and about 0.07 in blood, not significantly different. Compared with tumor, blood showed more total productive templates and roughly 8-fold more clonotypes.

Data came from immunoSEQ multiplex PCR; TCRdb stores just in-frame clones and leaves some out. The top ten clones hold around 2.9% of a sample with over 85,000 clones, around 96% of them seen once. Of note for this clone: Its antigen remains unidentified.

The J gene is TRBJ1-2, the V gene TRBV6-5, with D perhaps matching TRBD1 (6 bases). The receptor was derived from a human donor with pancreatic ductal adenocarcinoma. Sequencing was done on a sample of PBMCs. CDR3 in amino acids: CASRGAFTENGYTF. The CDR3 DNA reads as TGTGCCAGCAGGGGGGCCTTCACAGAGAATGGCTACACCTTC.